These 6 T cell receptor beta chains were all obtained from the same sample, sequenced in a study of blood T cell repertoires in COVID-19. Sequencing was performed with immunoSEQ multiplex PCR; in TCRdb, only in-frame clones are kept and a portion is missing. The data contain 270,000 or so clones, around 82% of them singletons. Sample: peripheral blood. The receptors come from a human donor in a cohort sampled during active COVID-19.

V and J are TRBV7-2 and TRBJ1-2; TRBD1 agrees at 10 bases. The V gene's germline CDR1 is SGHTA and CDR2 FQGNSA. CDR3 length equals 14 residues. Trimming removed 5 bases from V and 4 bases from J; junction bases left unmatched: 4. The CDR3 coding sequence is TGTGCCAGCAGCGCGAGGACAGGGGGCTATGGCTACACCTTC. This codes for CASSARTGGYGYTF. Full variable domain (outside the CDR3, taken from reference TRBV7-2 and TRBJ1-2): GAGVSQSPSNKVTEKGKDVELRCDPISGHTALYWYRQSLGQGLEFLIYFQGNSAPDKSGLPSDRFSAERTGGSVSTLTIQRTQQEDSAVYLCASSARTGGYGYTFGSGTRLTVV.

CDR3 DNA: TGTGCCAGCAGTTACAGGGGTTATCTCTACGAGCAGTACTTC. Translating it yields CASSYRGYLYEQYF. The chain employs TRBV6-5 and TRBJ2-7; D perhaps matches TRBD1 (5 bases). Looked up from germline, CDR1 is MNHEY and CDR2 is SVGAGI. The CDR3 totals 14 residues. V was cut by 2 bases and J by 3 bases, with 11 bases left in between.

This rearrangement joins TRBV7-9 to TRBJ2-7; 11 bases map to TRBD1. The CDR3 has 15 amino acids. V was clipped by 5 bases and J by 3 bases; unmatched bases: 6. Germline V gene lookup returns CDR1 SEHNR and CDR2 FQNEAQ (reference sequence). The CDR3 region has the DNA TGTGCCAGCAGCCCGGGACAGGGGGTGTTCTACGAGCAGTACTTC. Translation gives CASSPGQGVFYEQYF.

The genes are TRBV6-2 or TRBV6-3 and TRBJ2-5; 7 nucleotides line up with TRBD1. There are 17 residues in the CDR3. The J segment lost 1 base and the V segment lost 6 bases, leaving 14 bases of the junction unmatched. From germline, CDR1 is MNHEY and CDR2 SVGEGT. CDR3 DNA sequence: TGTGCCAGCAGCCGAACACCCGACAGGGCCGTCCAAGAGACCCAGTACTTC. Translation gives CASSRTPDRAVQETQYF.

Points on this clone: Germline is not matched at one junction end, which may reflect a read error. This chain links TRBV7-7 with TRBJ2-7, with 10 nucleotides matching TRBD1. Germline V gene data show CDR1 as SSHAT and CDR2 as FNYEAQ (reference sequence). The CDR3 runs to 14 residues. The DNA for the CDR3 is TGTGCTAGCAGCTTAGGGACAGGGGCCTACGAGCAGTACTTC. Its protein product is CASSLGTGAYEQYF.

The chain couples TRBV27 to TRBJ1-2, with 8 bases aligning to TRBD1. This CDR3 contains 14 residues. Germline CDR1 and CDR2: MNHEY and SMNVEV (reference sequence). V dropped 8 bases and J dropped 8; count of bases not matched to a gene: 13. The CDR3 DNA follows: TGTGCCAGCTCCCGGACAGGGAGGTTTCGCGGCTACACCTTC. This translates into CASSRTGRFRGYTF.